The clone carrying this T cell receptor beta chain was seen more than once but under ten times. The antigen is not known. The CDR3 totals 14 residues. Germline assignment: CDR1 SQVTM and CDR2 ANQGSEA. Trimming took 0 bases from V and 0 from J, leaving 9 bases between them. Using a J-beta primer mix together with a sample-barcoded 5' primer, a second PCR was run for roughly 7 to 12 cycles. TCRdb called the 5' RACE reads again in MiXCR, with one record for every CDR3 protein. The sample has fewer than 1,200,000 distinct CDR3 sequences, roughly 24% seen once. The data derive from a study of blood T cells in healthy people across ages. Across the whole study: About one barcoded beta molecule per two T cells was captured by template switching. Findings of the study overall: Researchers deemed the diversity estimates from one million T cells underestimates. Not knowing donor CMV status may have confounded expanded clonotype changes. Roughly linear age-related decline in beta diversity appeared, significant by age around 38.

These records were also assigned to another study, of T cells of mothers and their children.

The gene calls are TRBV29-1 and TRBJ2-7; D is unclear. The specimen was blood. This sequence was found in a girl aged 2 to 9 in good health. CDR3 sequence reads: CSVEDAESSYEQYF. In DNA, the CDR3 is TGCAGCGTTGAAGACGCCGAAAGCTCCTACGAGCAGTACTTC.